This T cell receptor beta chain was found in a study of OX40 agonist ivuxolimab in advanced cancers. For the study at large: From 23 to 79 years was the age range, with a mean of roughly 64 years, and about 83% were male. General study findings and limits: Determination of antigen specificity was not performed for the expanded peripheral T cells. Compared with CD4+, CD8+ T cells on average had more expanded clones.

As for this clone: Its matching antigen is unknown.

The CDR3 covers 16 residues. Trimming removed 5 bases from V and 0 bases from J, with 13 bases in between. Germline-derived CDR1 and CDR2 are LNHDA and SQIVND (reference sequence). The repertoire was sequenced with immunoSEQ multiplex PCR; TCRdb's copy has only in-frame clones and lacks some. The top ten clones hold over 1.5% of a sample with 60,000 to 85,000 clones, 75% to 80% of them seen once. Sequenced material: CD4+ or CD8+ T cells sorted from blood, taken in a trial of the OX40 agonist ivuxolimab. J is TRBJ2-2 and V is TRBV19, with D perhaps TRBD2 (7 bases). The source of this sequence is an adult with an advanced solid tumor such as melanoma, head and neck, liver or kidney cancer. This CDR3 reads CASSSYGGPNTGELFF. In DNA form, the CDR3 reads TGTGCCAGTAGTTCGTACGGGGGGCCGAACACCGGGGAGCTGTTTTTT. The variable domain in full, with the rest retrieved from reference TRBV19 and TRBJ2-2, is DGGITQSPKYLFRKEGQNVTLSCEQNLNHDAMYWYRQDPGQGLRLIYYSQIVNDFQKGDIAEGYSVSREKKESFPLTVTSAQKNPTAFYLCASSSYGGPNTGELFFGEGSRLTVL.